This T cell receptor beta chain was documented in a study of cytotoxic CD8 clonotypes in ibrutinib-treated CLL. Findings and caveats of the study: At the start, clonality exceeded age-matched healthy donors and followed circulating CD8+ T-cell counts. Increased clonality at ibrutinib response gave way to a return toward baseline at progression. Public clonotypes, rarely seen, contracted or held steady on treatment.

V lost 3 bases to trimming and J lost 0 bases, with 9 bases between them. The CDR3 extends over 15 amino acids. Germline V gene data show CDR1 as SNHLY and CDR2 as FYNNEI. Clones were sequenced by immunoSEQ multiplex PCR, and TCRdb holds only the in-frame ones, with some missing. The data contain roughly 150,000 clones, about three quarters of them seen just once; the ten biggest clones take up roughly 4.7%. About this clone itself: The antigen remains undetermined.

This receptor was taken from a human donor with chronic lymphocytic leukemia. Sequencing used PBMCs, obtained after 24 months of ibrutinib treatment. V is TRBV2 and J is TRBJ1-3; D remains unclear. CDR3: CASSEGSYSGNTIYF. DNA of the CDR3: TGTGCCAGCAGTGAGGGCAGCTACTCTGGAAACACCATATATTTT.